The 3 T cell receptor beta chains reported below all come from one sample, sequenced in a study of cytomegalovirus exposure and HLA in healthy donors. Sequenced by immunoSEQ multiplex PCR; TCRdb stores in-frame clones only, minus some. The sample contains some 250,000 clones, around 88% of which appear only once. The sample was PBMCs. Every receptor here comes from a woman between 25 and 40 years old in good health and CMV-seropositive.

The chain uses TRBV13 and TRBJ2-1, with TRBD1 matching over 7 bases. From germline, CDR1 is PRHDT and CDR2 FYEKMQ (reference sequence). V shed 3 bases and J 3 bases; nucleotides not matched to a gene: 5. The CDR3 runs to 15 residues. CDR3 loop: CASSFGTAVYNEQFF. CDR3 DNA sequence: TGTGCCAGCAGCTTTGGGACAGCCGTCTACAATGAGCAGTTCTTC.

The chain is built from TRBV6-1 and TRBJ2-1; D is perhaps TRBD2 (7 bases). Trimming removed 2 bases at V and 3 bases at J, with 14 bases between. CDR3 length equals 16 residues. Germline V gives CDR1 MNHNS, CDR2 SASEGT. The CDR3 DNA reads TGTGCCAGCAGTGAACACAGGGACTATATCTACAATGAGCAGTTCTTC. This encodes CASSEHRDYIYNEQFF.

In DNA form, the CDR3 reads TGTGCCAGCAGCTTCCTGCCCTTTGGTAGCGGGAGTTTCGGCGATGAGCAGTTCTTC. Protein sequence: CASSFLPFGSGSFGDEQFF. The chain has TRBV5-4 and TRBJ2-1; TRBD2 matches at 9 bases. Germline CDR1 is SGHNT and CDR2 is YYREEE (reference sequence). This CDR3 spans 19 amino acids. V was clipped by 2 bases and J by 8 bases; unmatched bases: 20.